Listed below are T cell receptor beta chains from one sample, sequenced in a study of T-cell reconstitution after alpha-beta-depleted transplantation in children. Each CDR3 protein is one row after TCRdb ran MiXCR on the PCR reads. The sample has over 200,000 distinct CDR3 sequences; approximately 10% are singletons. This specimen consisted of PBMCs, obtained before TCRalphabeta/CD19-depleted stem cell transplant. The receptors stem from a child younger than two with acute myeloid leukemia, due to receive a stem cell transplant. Both conserved end residues are part of each CDR3. Each record gives: V gene, D gene, J gene, clone size, CDR3 DNA, CDR3 protein. A D gene is named only where the DNA matches it firmly. The size entry is marked missing in some rows and otherwise reads once, few, many or a size class.

V gene: TRBV20-1; D gene: NA; J gene: TRBJ2-2; clone size: many; CDR3 DNA: TGCAGTGCTAGACATCTGACCGGGGAGCTGTTTTTT; CDR3 protein: CSARHLTGELFF
V gene: TRBV2; D gene: NA; J gene: TRBJ1-5; clone size: many; CDR3 DNA: TGTGCCAGCAGTCTAACAAGTAGCAATCAGCCCCAGCATTTT; CDR3 protein: CASSLTSSNQPQHF
V gene: TRBV14; D gene: TRBD1; J gene: TRBJ2-5; clone size: many; CDR3 DNA: TGTGCCAGCAGCCACTTACAGGGGTCTGAGACCCAGTACTTC; CDR3 protein: CASSHLQGSETQYF
V gene: TRBV6-2/TRBV6-3; D gene: NA; J gene: TRBJ2-1; clone size: many; CDR3 DNA: TGTGCCAGTTACGACATGGGGACGTTTAACCACAATGAGCAGTTCTTC; CDR3 protein: CASYDMGTFNHNEQFF
V gene: TRBV12-3/TRBV12-4; D gene: NA; J gene: TRBJ2-3; clone size: many; CDR3 DNA: TGTGCCAGCAGTTCCCGGGTTGGGGGGTATTTGGGCACAGATACGCAGTATTTT; CDR3 protein: CASSSRVGGYLGTDTQYF
V gene: TRBV7-3; D gene: TRBD2; J gene: TRBJ2-1; clone size: many; CDR3 DNA: TGTGCCAGCAGCTTAGGGCTAGCGGGAGCGGGTGAGCAGTTCTTC; CDR3 protein: CASSLGLAGAGEQFF
V gene: TRBV2; D gene: TRBD1; J gene: TRBJ2-7; clone size: many; CDR3 DNA: TGTGCCAGCAGGAGGGACAGGTTCCACTTC; CDR3 protein: CASRRDRFHF
V gene: TRBV3-1; D gene: NA; J gene: TRBJ1-3; clone size: many; CDR3 DNA: TGTGCCAGCAGCCAAGATAAGAACACCATATATTTT; CDR3 protein: CASSQDKNTIYF
V gene: TRBV2; D gene: TRBD1; J gene: TRBJ2-5; clone size: many; CDR3 DNA: TGTGCCAGCAGGGGACAGGGTGAGGAGACCCAGTACTTC; CDR3 protein: CASRGQGEETQYF
V gene: TRBV2; D gene: NA; J gene: TRBJ2-7; clone size: many; CDR3 DNA: TGTGCCAGCAGTGTTCACAGAGAGAGTGAGCAGTACTTC; CDR3 protein: CASSVHRESEQYF
V gene: TRBV4-1; D gene: NA; J gene: TRBJ2-7; clone size: many; CDR3 DNA: TGCGCCAGCAGCCAAGAGGAAGCAGGGCGAAACGAGCAGTACTTC; CDR3 protein: CASSQEEAGRNEQYF
V gene: TRBV3-1; D gene: TRBD1; J gene: TRBJ2-3; clone size: many; CDR3 DNA: TGTGCCAGCAGCCAATTTGGACAGGTCACAGATACGCAGTATTTT; CDR3 protein: CASSQFGQVTDTQYF
V gene: TRBV6-1; D gene: TRBD1; J gene: TRBJ1-5; clone size: NA; CDR3 DNA: TGTGCCAGCAGTCTCCCCGGACAGGACCAGCCCCAGCATTTT; CDR3 protein: CASSLPGQDQPQHF
V gene: TRBV20-1; D gene: TRBD1; J gene: TRBJ2-1; clone size: many; CDR3 DNA: TGCAGTGCTAGAGCGAGGGACAGGGGTTATGAGCAGTTCTTC; CDR3 protein: CSARARDRGYEQFF
V gene: TRBV7-3; D gene: NA; J gene: TRBJ2-7; clone size: many; CDR3 DNA: TGTGCCAGCAGCTTAACTCCAGGACAGCCATACGAGCAGTACTTC; CDR3 protein: CASSLTPGQPYEQYF
V gene: TRBV2; D gene: TRBD1; J gene: TRBJ1-2; clone size: many; CDR3 DNA: TGTGCCAGCAGTATTAGACAGGGTGATGGCTACACCTTC; CDR3 protein: CASSIRQGDGYTF
V gene: TRBV5-1; D gene: TRBD2; J gene: TRBJ2-6; clone size: few; CDR3 DNA: TGCGCCAGCAGCCTACTACTAGCGGGGAGCTCTGGGGCCAACGTCCTGACTTTC; CDR3 protein: CASSLLLAGSSGANVLTF
V gene: TRBV28; D gene: NA; J gene: TRBJ2-6; clone size: NA; CDR3 DNA: TGTGCCAGCAGTTTATATGAGATTCAGGCAGGAGATTTCTCTGGGGCCAACGTCCTGACTTTC; CDR3 protein: CASSLYEIQAGDFSGANVLTF
V gene: TRBV6-5; D gene: TRBD1; J gene: TRBJ2-7; clone size: few; CDR3 DNA: TGTGCCAGCAGTTACCAGGACAGGGGTGGCCACGAGCAGTACTTC; CDR3 protein: CASSYQDRGGHEQYF
V gene: TRBV7-3; D gene: TRBD2; J gene: TRBJ2-1; clone size: many; CDR3 DNA: TGTGCCAGCTCACCGGAGCTAGCGGGGCTCAATGAGCAGTTCTTC; CDR3 protein: CASSPELAGLNEQFF
V gene: TRBV5-1; D gene: TRBD2; J gene: TRBJ2-1; clone size: many; CDR3 DNA: TGCGCCAGCAGCTTGGAATTGACTAGCGGGTACAATGAGCAGTTCTTC; CDR3 protein: CASSLELTSGYNEQFF
V gene: TRBV4-2; D gene: NA; J gene: TRBJ1-1; clone size: NA; CDR3 DNA: TGTGCCAGCAGCCCGGGGCGGGGAGGAGACACTGAAGCTTTCTTT; CDR3 protein: CASSPGRGGDTEAFF
V gene: TRBV7-2; D gene: NA; J gene: TRBJ2-7; clone size: many; CDR3 DNA: TGTGCCAGCAGCGGGGACGCCTACGAGCAGTACTTC; CDR3 protein: CASSGDAYEQYF
V gene: TRBV12-3/TRBV12-4; D gene: TRBD1; J gene: TRBJ1-1; clone size: many; CDR3 DNA: TGTGCCAGCAGTACAGGGGGATATGGCACTGAAGCTTTCTTT; CDR3 protein: CASSTGGYGTEAFF
V gene: TRBV27; D gene: NA; J gene: TRBJ2-1; clone size: many; CDR3 DNA: TGTGCCAGCAGGAAGGGTCTTAACAATGAGCAGTTCTTC; CDR3 protein: CASRKGLNNEQFF
V gene: TRBV20-1; D gene: NA; J gene: TRBJ1-1; clone size: many; CDR3 DNA: TGCAGTGCTAGGCAGTCCTGGGGCACTGAAGCTTTCTTT; CDR3 protein: CSARQSWGTEAFF
V gene: TRBV7-2; D gene: NA; J gene: TRBJ2-3; clone size: many; CDR3 DNA: TGTGCCAGCAGCTTATCGGGGTTTGGAACAGATACGCAGTATTTT; CDR3 protein: CASSLSGFGTDTQYF
V gene: TRBV6-6; D gene: NA; J gene: TRBJ1-5; clone size: many; CDR3 DNA: TGTGCCAGCAGCCTCACCCCTAATCAGCCCCAGCATTTT; CDR3 protein: CASSLTPNQPQHF
V gene: TRBV29-1; D gene: TRBD2; J gene: TRBJ2-5; clone size: many; CDR3 DNA: TGCAGCGTGGTTAGCGGGGAAGAGACCCAGTACTTC; CDR3 protein: CSVVSGEETQYF
V gene: TRBV28; D gene: TRBD1; J gene: TRBJ1-5; clone size: many; CDR3 DNA: TGTGCCAGCAGTGTCGGACAGGGCTATTCACAGGCCTTTTTTCAGCCCCAGCATTTT; CDR3 protein: CASSVGQGYSQAFFQPQHF
V gene: TRBV5-1; D gene: TRBD2; J gene: TRBJ2-2; clone size: many; CDR3 DNA: TGCGCCAGCAGCTTTGGGCTAGCGGGTACCGGGGAGCTGTTTTTT; CDR3 protein: CASSFGLAGTGELFF
V gene: TRBV3-1; D gene: NA; J gene: TRBJ1-1; clone size: many; CDR3 DNA: TGTGCCAGCAGCCTTTCCCGACCGAAGAACACTGAAGCTTTCTTT; CDR3 protein: CASSLSRPKNTEAFF
V gene: TRBV12-3/TRBV12-4; D gene: TRBD2; J gene: TRBJ2-3; clone size: many; CDR3 DNA: TGTGCCAGCAGCAAATGGGGGGGAACTGGCACAGATACGCAGTATTTT; CDR3 protein: CASSKWGGTGTDTQYF
V gene: TRBV5-1; D gene: NA; J gene: TRBJ1-3; clone size: many; CDR3 DNA: TGCGCCAGCAGCCATGAGTACTTTGGAAACACCATATATTTT; CDR3 protein: CASSHEYFGNTIYF
V gene: TRBV7-3; D gene: NA; J gene: TRBJ1-1; clone size: few; CDR3 DNA: TGTGCCAGCAGCTTAACCCCTCCCGGACTGAACACTGAAGCTTTCTTT; CDR3 protein: CASSLTPPGLNTEAFF
V gene: TRBV6-6; D gene: NA; J gene: TRBJ2-7; clone size: many; CDR3 DNA: TGTGCCGTCCGGAAGCCGCCCTACGAGCAGTACTTC; CDR3 protein: CAVRKPPYEQYF
V gene: TRBV27; D gene: NA; J gene: TRBJ1-1; clone size: many; CDR3 DNA: TGTGCCAGCAGTCTAGCGGGACGGATGAACACTGAAGCTTTCTTT; CDR3 protein: CASSLAGRMNTEAFF
V gene: TRBV4-1; D gene: NA; J gene: TRBJ2-5; clone size: many; CDR3 DNA: TGCGCCAGCAGCCACCCCGGGACACTCCAAGAGACCCAGTACTTC; CDR3 protein: CASSHPGTLQETQYF
V gene: TRBV20-1; D gene: TRBD1; J gene: TRBJ1-1; clone size: many; CDR3 DNA: TGCAGTGCTCCTAACCCGGGACAGCTAACAGCTTTCTTT; CDR3 protein: CSAPNPGQLTAFF
V gene: TRBV12-3/TRBV12-4; D gene: TRBD1; J gene: TRBJ1-3; clone size: many; CDR3 DNA: TGTGCCAGCAGCTTACAGGGGGCGACTGGAAACACCATATATTTT; CDR3 protein: CASSLQGATGNTIYF
V gene: TRBV28; D gene: NA; J gene: TRBJ2-1; clone size: many; CDR3 DNA: TGTGCCAGCAGATACTCTATTGGGGATCACAATGAGCAGTTCTTC; CDR3 protein: CASRYSIGDHNEQFF
V gene: TRBV20-1; D gene: NA; J gene: TRBJ1-5; clone size: many; CDR3 DNA: TGCAGTGCCCGCGAGGCCCTGGGGAGCAATCAGCCCCAGCATTTT; CDR3 protein: CSAREALGSNQPQHF
V gene: TRBV3-1; D gene: TRBD2; J gene: TRBJ2-7; clone size: many; CDR3 DNA: TGTGCCAGCAGCCAAGAATGGACTAGCGGGACTCTCAACGAGCAGTACTTC; CDR3 protein: CASSQEWTSGTLNEQYF
V gene: TRBV20-1; D gene: TRBD2; J gene: TRBJ2-7; clone size: many; CDR3 DNA: TGCAGTGCCTCCCCGACTAGCGGGGCGTACGAGCAGTACTTC; CDR3 protein: CSASPTSGAYEQYF
V gene: TRBV11-3; D gene: NA; J gene: TRBJ2-3; clone size: many; CDR3 DNA: TGTGCCAGCAGCACCCGAACGGGGGATACGCAGTATTTT; CDR3 protein: CASSTRTGDTQYF
V gene: TRBV20-1; D gene: NA; J gene: TRBJ1-5; clone size: many; CDR3 DNA: TGCAGTGCTAGAGCCCCGGGAGGGAATCAGCCCCAGCATTTT; CDR3 protein: CSARAPGGNQPQHF
V gene: TRBV5-4; D gene: TRBD1; J gene: TRBJ2-3; clone size: many; CDR3 DNA: TGTGCCAGCAGCTGGGAGACAGGGGTAGGCACAGATACGCAGTATTTT; CDR3 protein: CASSWETGVGTDTQYF
V gene: TRBV20-1; D gene: TRBD2; J gene: TRBJ2-5; clone size: few; CDR3 DNA: TGCAGTGCTAGCGGGAGGGGGGCGGAGACCCAGTACTTC; CDR3 protein: CSASGRGAETQYF
V gene: TRBV12-3/TRBV12-4; D gene: TRBD2; J gene: TRBJ2-3; clone size: many; CDR3 DNA: TGTGCCAGCAGTTCCCGCTCGACTAGCGGGAACATTGGGACAGATACGCAGTATTTT; CDR3 protein: CASSSRSTSGNIGTDTQYF
V gene: TRBV18; D gene: NA; J gene: TRBJ1-1; clone size: many; CDR3 DNA: TGTGCCAGCTCACAGGGGATCACTGAAGCTTTCTTT; CDR3 protein: CASSQGITEAFF
V gene: TRBV7-2; D gene: TRBD2; J gene: TRBJ2-1; clone size: NA; CDR3 DNA: TGTGCCTGCAGCTTAGCGGGAGCACGCAATGTGCAGTTCTTC; CDR3 protein: CACSLAGARNVQFF
V gene: TRBV11-2; D gene: NA; J gene: TRBJ1-3; clone size: few; CDR3 DNA: TGTGCCAGCAGCGCCACAGTTACCGGAAACACCATATATTTT; CDR3 protein: CASSATVTGNTIYF